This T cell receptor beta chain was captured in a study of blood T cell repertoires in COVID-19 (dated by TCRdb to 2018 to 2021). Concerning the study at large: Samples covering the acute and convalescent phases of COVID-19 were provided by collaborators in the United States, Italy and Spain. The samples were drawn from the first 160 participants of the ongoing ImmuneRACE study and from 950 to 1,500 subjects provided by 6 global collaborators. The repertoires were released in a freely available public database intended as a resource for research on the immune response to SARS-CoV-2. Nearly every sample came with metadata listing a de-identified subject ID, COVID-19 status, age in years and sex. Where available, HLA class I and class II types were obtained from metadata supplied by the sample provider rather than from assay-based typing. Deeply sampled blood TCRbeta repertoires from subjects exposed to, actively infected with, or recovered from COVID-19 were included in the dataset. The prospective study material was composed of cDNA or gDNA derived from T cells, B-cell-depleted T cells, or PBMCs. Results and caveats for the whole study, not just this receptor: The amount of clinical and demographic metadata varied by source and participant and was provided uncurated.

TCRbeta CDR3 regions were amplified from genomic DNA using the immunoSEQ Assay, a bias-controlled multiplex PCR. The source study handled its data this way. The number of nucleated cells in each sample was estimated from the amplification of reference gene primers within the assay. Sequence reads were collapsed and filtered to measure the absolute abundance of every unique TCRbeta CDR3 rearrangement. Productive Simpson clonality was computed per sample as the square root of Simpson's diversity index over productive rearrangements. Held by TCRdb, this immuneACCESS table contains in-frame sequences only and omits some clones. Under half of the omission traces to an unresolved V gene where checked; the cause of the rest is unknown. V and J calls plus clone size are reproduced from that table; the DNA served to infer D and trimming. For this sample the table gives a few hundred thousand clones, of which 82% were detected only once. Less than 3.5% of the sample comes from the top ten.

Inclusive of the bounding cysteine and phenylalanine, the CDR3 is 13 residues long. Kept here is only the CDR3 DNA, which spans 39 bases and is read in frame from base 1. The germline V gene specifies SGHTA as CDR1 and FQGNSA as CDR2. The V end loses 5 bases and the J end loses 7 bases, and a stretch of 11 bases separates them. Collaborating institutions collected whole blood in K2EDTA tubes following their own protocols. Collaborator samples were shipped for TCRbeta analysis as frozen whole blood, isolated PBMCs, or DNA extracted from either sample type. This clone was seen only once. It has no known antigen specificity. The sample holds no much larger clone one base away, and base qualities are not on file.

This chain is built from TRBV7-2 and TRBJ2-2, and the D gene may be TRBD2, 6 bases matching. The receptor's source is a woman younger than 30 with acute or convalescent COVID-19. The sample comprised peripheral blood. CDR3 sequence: CASSAPGVGELFF. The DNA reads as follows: TGTGCCAGCAGCGCACCGGGAGTCGGGGAGCTGTTTTTT.